The entry below describes one T cell receptor beta chain. The antigen remains unidentified. The data stem from a study of Ad26.COV2.S vaccination and SARS-CoV-2 variants. Whole-study results and caveats: With respect to non-spike TCR breadth, vaccine and placebo recipients were similar.

Treatment noted: around 19 received Ad26.COV2.S at low or high dose, single or two shots; about 5 received placebo; per-sample allocation not given. Material that was analyzed had been drawn on day 63 after the first vaccine or placebo injection. Its platform was an Ad26 vector, and its expressed antigen was Wuhan-strain SARS-CoV-2 spike. Clones were sequenced by immunoSEQ multiplex PCR, and TCRdb holds only the in-frame ones, with some missing. The table has roughly 320,000 clones, around nine tenths seen once. V lost 11 bases and J lost 4, with 14 bases in between. Germline loops: CDR1 MRHNA, CDR2 SNTAGT. The CDR3 spans 12 residues.

The sequencing used peripheral blood, collected in a trial of Ad26.COV2.S vaccine versus placebo. The chain uses TRBV6-4 and TRBJ1-2; D may be TRBD1 (6 bases). This TCR was recovered from a person between 18 and 65 years old who received the Ad26.COV2.S COVID-19 vaccine or a placebo. CDR3: CAPSGGAYGYTF. The CDR3 nucleotides read TGTGCCCCCTCGGGGGGGGCCTATGGCTACACCTTC.